The 10 T cell receptor beta chains below come from one sample, sequenced in a study of CD8+ T cells in alopecia areata. Extraction and reverse transcription of RNA yielded cDNA as the sequencing template. The table came from immunoSEQ multiplex PCR; TCRdb's copy has only in-frame clones and leaves some out. In the table there are about 19,000 clones, about 59% of which are singletons. Specimens obtained from alopecia areata patients comprised lesional scalp punch biopsies and peripheral blood. The sample in question was skin, obtained at week 0. Receptors were obtained from a human donor with alopecia areata.

J is TRBJ2-2 and V is TRBV11-3; D remains unclear. This CDR3 comprises 11 residues. Trimming left V 5 bases short and J 9 bases short, with 7 bases between. Germline assignment: CDR1 SGHNT and CDR2 YENEEA. For the CDR3, the DNA is TGTGCCAGCAGCCGCAGCCGGGAGCTGTTTTTT. Its protein is CASSRSRELFF.

V is TRBV10-3 and J is TRBJ2-5; D perhaps matches TRBD2 (7 bases). Germline lookup yields CDR1 ENHRY and CDR2 SYGVKD. With 2 bases removed from V and 2 bases from J, the gap between germline ends came to 12 bases. The CDR3 has 15 amino acids. The DNA of the CDR3 is TGTGCCATCAGTGAGGACGGGGGGCCTCAAGAGACCCAGTACTTC. Protein: CAISEDGGPQETQYF.

The chain recombines TRBV4-2 with TRBJ1-2, with D tentatively TRBD1 (5 bases). This CDR3 is built from 15 residues. The V end was cut by 0 bases, the J end by 4 bases, with 12 bases between. Germline CDR1 and CDR2: LGHNA and YNFKEQ. The CDR3 bases are TGTGCCAGCAGCCAAGAGTGGGGGGGAACCTATGGCTACACCTTC. It translates to CASSQEWGGTYGYTF.

The chain has TRBV7-9 and TRBJ1-4; a possible D gene is TRBD1 (6 bases). Between the trimmed V and J ends, which lost 4 bases and 4 bases, there was a span of 16 bases. This CDR3 comprises 16 residues. Germline lookup yields CDR1 SEHNR and CDR2 FQNEAQ (reference sequence). CDR3 in DNA: TGTGCCAGCAGCTGGACAGTAACACTGGGTAATGAAAAACTGTTTTTT. This codes for CASSWTVTLGNEKLFF.

V usage is TRBV10-3 and J usage is TRBJ2-7; D might be TRBD1 (6 bases). Looked up from germline, CDR1 is ENHRY and CDR2 is SYGVKD. The CDR3 has 12 residues. Deletions cut 6 bases from V and 3 bases from J, with 9 bases between. This CDR3 reads CAISKQGYEQYF. The CDR3 DNA reads TGTGCCATCAGCAAACAGGGCTACGAGCAGTACTTC.

The sample holds one count of this clone. The rearrangement links TRBV6-4 to TRBJ2-7; 13 nucleotides match TRBD2. Germline V gene sequence: CDR1 MRHNA, CDR2 SNTAGT. The V segment lost 5 bases and the J segment 5 bases; nucleotides outside the gene matches: 6. The CDR3 spans 15 residues. CDR3 residues: CASSLSLAGGDEQYF. The CDR3 DNA sequence: TGTGCCAGCAGTCTATCACTAGCGGGGGGGGACGAGCAGTACTTC.

The rearrangement links TRBV11-1 to TRBJ1-1, with D unclear. The germline V gene encodes CDR1 SGHAT and CDR2 FQDESV (reference sequence). V lost 0 bases, J lost 6 bases, and 14 bases lay in between. The CDR3 loop spans 15 amino acids. The CDR3 region has the DNA TGTGCCAGCAGCTTAGCTTTAGGGTCGGGCGCTGAAGCTTTCTTT. It is translated as CASSLALGSGAEAFF.

The chain uses TRBV6-1 and TRBJ2-7, with 7 bases that match TRBD1. V lost 7 bases to trimming and J lost 9 bases; unmatched junction nucleotides: 6. Germline loops: CDR1 MNHNS, CDR2 SASEGT. CDR3 length equals 11 residues. The CDR3: CASTWAGGQYF. The CDR3 nucleotides are TGTGCCAGCACGTGGGCAGGGGGGCAGTACTTC.

In this sample, this clone turned up a few times. This chain uses TRBV7-9 with TRBJ2-4; D gene uncertain. CDR1 and CDR2 (germline): SEHNR, FQNEAQ (reference sequence). The CDR3 length is 18 residues. Trimming removed 5 bases at V and 0 bases at J, with 20 bases between. The CDR3 sequence: CASSPLSLAELAKNIQYF. The CDR3 nucleotides are TGTGCCAGCAGCCCCCTTAGTCTTGCGGAACTAGCCAAAAACATTCAGTACTTC.

The CDR3 spells CASSYIAGGPGNIQYF. Here the CDR3 DNA reads TGTGCCAGCAGTTACATAGCGGGGGGGCCTGGTAACATTCAGTACTTC. V and J are TRBV6-6 and TRBJ2-4, with 11 bases aligning to TRBD2. This CDR3 is built from 16 residues. With V trimmed by 2 bases and J by 7 bases, 7 bases remained unmatched. Germline V CDR1 and CDR2: MNHNY, SVGAGI (reference sequence).